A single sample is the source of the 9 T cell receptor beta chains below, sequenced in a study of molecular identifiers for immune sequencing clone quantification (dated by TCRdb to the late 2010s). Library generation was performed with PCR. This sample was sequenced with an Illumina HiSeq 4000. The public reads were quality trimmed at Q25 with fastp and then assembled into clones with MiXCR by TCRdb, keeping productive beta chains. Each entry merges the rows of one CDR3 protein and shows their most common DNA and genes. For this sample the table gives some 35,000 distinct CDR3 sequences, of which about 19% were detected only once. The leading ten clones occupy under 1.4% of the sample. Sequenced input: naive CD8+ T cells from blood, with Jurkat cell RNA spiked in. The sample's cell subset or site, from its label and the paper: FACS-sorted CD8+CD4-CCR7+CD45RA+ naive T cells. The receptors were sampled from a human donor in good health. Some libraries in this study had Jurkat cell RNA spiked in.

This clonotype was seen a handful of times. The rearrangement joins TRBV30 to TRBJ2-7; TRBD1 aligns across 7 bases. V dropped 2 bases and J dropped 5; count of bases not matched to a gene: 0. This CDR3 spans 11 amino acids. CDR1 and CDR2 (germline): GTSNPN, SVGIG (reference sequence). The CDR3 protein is CAWSTGDEQYF. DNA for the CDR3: TGTGCCTGGAGTACAGGGGACGAGCAGTACTTC.

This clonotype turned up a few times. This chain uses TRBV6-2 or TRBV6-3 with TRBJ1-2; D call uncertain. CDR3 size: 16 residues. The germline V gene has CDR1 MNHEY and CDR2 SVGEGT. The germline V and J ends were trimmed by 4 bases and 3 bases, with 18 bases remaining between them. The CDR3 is CASSLLTTELYYGYTF. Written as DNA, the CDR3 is TGTGCCAGCAGTTTGCTGACGACGGAACTTTACTATGGCTACACCTTC.

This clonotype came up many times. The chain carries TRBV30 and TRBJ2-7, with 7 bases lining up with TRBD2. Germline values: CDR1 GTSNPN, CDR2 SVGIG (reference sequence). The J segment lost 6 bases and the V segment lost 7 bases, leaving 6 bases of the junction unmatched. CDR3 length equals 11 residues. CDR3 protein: CASNGGSEQYF. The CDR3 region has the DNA TGTGCCTCGAACGGGGGGTCCGAGCAGTACTTC.

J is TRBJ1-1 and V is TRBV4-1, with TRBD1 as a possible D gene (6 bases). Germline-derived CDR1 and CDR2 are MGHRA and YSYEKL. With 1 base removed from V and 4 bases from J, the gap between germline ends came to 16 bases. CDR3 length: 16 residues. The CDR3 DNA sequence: TGCGCCAGCAGCCAAGGGGCGAGGGGGGTCGCCACTGAAGCTTTCTTT. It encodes CASSQGARGVATEAFF.

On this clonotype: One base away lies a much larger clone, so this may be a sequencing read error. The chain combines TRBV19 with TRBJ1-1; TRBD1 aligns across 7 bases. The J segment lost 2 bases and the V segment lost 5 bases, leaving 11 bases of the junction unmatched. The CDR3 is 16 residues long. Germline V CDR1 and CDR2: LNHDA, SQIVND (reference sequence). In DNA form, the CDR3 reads TGTGCCAGTAGTCTCTGGGGGGGACAGCTAAACACTGAAGCTTTCTTT. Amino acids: CASSLWGGQLNTEAFF.

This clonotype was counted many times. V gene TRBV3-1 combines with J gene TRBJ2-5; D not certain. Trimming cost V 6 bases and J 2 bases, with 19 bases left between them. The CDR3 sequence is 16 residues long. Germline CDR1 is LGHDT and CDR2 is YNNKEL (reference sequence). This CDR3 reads CASSFPSSTAQETQYF. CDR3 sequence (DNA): TGTGCCAGCAGTTTCCCCTCGAGTACTGCTCAAGAGACCCAGTACTTC.

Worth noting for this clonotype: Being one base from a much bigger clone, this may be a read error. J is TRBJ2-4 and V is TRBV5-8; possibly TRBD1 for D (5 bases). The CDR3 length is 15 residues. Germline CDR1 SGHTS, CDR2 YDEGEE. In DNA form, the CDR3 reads TGTACCAGCAGCTTGGTTGTGACAGCTGGAAACATTCAGTACTTC. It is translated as CTSSLVVTAGNIQYF.

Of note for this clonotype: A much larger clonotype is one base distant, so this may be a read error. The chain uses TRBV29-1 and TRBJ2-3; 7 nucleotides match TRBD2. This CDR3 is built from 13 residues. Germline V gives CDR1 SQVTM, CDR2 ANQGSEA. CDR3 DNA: TGCAGCGTTGTCTCTCCTAGCGGAGATACGCGGTATTTT. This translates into CSVVSPSGDTRYF.

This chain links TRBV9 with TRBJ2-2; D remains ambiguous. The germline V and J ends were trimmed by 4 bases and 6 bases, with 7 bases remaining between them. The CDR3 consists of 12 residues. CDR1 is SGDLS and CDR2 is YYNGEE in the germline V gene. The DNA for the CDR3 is TGTGCCAGCAGCTCAGATTCCGGGGAGCTGTTTTTT. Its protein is CASSSDSGELFF.